This paragraph covers one T cell receptor beta chain sequence. What it binds is unknown. The record originates from a study of cytomegalovirus exposure and HLA in healthy donors. Study-level results: When analyzed later, a missense DCLRE1C variant was found to be linked to TCR beta V- and J-gene trimming.

Germline V gene data show CDR1 as SGDLS and CDR2 as YYNGEE. The V gene lost 3 bases and the J gene lost 0 bases, with 15 bases spanning the gap. The CDR3 has 16 residues. A multiplex PCR was run with 60 Vbeta primers and 13 Jbeta primers. Profiled with immunoSEQ multiplex PCR; TCRdb holds only in-frame clones, not every one. This table has more than 140,000 clones, roughly 74% appearing once. This chain links TRBV9 with TRBJ1-2; weak D call: TRBD1 (5 bases). The TCR was taken from a middle-aged man in good health and CMV-seronegative. Sequenced material: PBMCs. The CDR3 bases are TGTGCCAGCAGCGCCCAAGCAGGGTGGGCTAACTATGGCTACACCTTC. Its translation: CASSAQAGWANYGYTF. Drawing the rest from reference TRBV9 and TRBJ1-2, the complete variable domain is DSGVTQTPKHLITATGQRVTLRCSPRSGDLSVYWYQQSLDQGLQFLIQYYNGEERAKGNILERFSAQQFPDLHSELNLSSLELGDSALYFCASSAQAGWANYGYTFGSGTRLTVV.